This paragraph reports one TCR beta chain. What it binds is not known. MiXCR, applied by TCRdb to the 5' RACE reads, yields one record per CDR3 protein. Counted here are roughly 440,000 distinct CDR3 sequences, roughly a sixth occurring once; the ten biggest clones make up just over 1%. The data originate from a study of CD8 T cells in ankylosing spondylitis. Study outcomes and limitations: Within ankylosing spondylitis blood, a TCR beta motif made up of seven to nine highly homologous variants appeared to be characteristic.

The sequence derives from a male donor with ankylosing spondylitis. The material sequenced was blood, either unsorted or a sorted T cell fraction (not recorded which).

CDR3 region: CSATYGTSYEKLFF. The CDR3 DNA is TGCAGTGCCACCTACGGGACATCTTATGAAAAACTGTTTTTT. The chain joins TRBV20-1 to TRBJ1-4; a weak D match, TRBD1 (6 bases). Germline-derived CDR1 and CDR2 are DFQATT and SNEGSKA (reference sequence). CDR3 length equals 14 residues. V was pared by 6 bases and J by 6 bases, with 17 bases between.